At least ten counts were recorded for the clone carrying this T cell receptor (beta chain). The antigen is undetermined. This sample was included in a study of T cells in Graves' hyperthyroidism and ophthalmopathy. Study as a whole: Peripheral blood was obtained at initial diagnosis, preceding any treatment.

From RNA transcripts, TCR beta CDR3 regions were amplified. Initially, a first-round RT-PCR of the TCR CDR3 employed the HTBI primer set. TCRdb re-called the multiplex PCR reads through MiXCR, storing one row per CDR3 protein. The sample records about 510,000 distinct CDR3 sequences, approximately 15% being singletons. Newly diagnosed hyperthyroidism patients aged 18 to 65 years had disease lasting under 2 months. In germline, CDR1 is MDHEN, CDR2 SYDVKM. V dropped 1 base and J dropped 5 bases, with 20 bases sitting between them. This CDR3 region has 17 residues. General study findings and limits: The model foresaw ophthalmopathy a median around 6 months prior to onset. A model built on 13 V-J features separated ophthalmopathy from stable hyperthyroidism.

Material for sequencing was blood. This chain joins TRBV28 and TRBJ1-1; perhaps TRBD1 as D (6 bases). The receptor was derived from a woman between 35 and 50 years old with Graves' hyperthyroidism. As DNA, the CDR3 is TGTGCCAGCAGTTTATATGCCGGGGGGCGAGGGCGGACTGAAGCTTTCTTT. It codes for CASSLYAGGRGRTEAFF.